These T cell receptor beta chains were read from a single sample in a study of blood T cell repertoires in COVID-19. Here immunoSEQ multiplex PCR was the method, and the copy in TCRdb shows in-frame clones only, minus some. Seen here are more than 200,000 clones, approximately 81% observed once, and the top ten hold around 4%. Source material: peripheral blood. The receptor source for this set is a man between 60 and 75 years old with acute or convalescent COVID-19. Each CDR3 is given with its conserved first and last residue. Each record gives: clone size, J gene, V gene, D gene, CDR3 DNA, CDR3 protein. A D gene is named only where the DNA matches it firmly. Clone size is shown for a subset of rows, as once, few, many or a class of expanded clone.

>NA|TRBJ2-1|TRBV19|TRBD2
TGTGCCAGTAGTATAATTGGGACTAGAGAATACAATGAGCAGTTCTTC
CASSIIGTREYNEQFF
>NA|TRBJ2-7|TRBV6-1|TRBD2
TGTGCCAGCAGTGAATTTGTGGGGGGGTACGAGCAGTACTTC
CASSEFVGGYEQYF
>NA|TRBJ2-7|TRBV6-5|TRBD1
TGTGCCAGCAGTTACCAGACAGGGGCGTCCTACGAGCAGTACTTC
CASSYQTGASYEQYF
>NA|TRBJ2-7|TRBV3-1/TRBV3-2|NA
TGTGCCAGCAGCCCGCGGGACAGCTACGAGCAGTACTTC
CASSPRDSYEQYF
>NA|TRBJ2-5|TRBV18|TRBD2
TGTGCCAGCTCACCACGTAATCCAGCGGGGGGGGAGACCCAGTACTTC
CASSPRNPAGGETQYF
>few|TRBJ2-7|TRBV5-1|NA
TGCGCCAGCAGCTGGGACTTGGGCGGGGTGGGCTACGAGCAGTACTTC
CASSWDLGGVGYEQYF
>few|TRBJ1-3|TRBV30|TRBD1
TGTGCCCGACAGGGAATCGGTGGAAACACCATATATTTT
CARQGIGGNTIYF
>NA|TRBJ1-4|TRBV7-2|NA
TGTGCCAGCAGCACCCGACAGGTAGAAAATGAAAAACTGTTTTTT
CASSTRQVENEKLFF
>once|TRBJ2-7|TRBV7-2|TRBD2
TGTGCCAGCAGCTTGGGGGGAGGGAACTACGAGCAGTACTTC
CASSLGGGNYEQYF
>NA|TRBJ2-3|TRBV18|TRBD2
TGTGCCAGCTCACCACCGAACTCAATAGCGGGAGGGCTTGCAGATACGCAGTATTTT
CASSPPNSIAGGLADTQYF
>few|TRBJ1-2|TRBV28|NA
TGTGCCAGCAGTTTTAGCGGGACGGGGTATGGCTACACCTTC
CASSFSGTGYGYTF
>once|TRBJ2-1|TRBV4-3|NA
TGCGCCAGCAGCCAGTTGACGGGAGGGGGCGGCCCCTACAATGAGCAGTTCTTC
CASSQLTGGGGPYNEQFF
>NA|TRBJ1-2|TRBV27|TRBD1
TGTGCCAGCAGTTTAGGTCGACAGGGGGCTCGTTATGGCTACACCTTC
CASSLGRQGARYGYTF
>NA|TRBJ1-5|TRBV12-2|NA
TGTGCAAGTCGCTTAGGAACAGGGGTAGGTAAGCCCCAGCATTTT
CASRLGTGVGKPQHF
>once|TRBJ2-1|TRBV15|TRBD2
TGTGCCACCAGCAGAAACCGGGGACTAGCGGTCTACAATGAGCAGTTCTTC
CATSRNRGLAVYNEQFF
>NA|TRBJ1-5|TRBV6-5|NA
TGTGCCAGCAGTTACGGAGTAGGCACTCAGCCCCAGCATTTT
CASSYGVGTQPQHF
>NA|TRBJ1-1|TRBV27|TRBD1
TGTGCCAGCAGTCGCGAGTACAGGGGCGGGCGCGCTTTCTTT
CASSREYRGGRAFF
>NA|TRBJ2-1|TRBV7-2|NA
TGTGCCAGCAGCTTATCCCAGTTCTCCTACAATGAGCAGTTCTTC
CASSLSQFSYNEQFF
>NA|TRBJ2-3|TRBV9|NA
TGTGCCAGCAGCGTAGCTCGGCAGGAGGGCACAGATACGCAGTATTTT
CASSVARQEGTDTQYF
>NA|TRBJ1-2|TRBV7-9|NA
TGTGCCAGCAGCTTCGGGCAGGGCAACTATGGCTACACCTTC
CASSFGQGNYGYTF
>NA|TRBJ2-1|TRBV13|TRBD2
TGTGCCAGCAGCTTAGGCGGACTAGCGGGGGACAATGAGCAGTTCTTC
CASSLGGLAGDNEQFF
>NA|TRBJ2-3|TRBV27|TRBD2
TGTGCCAGCAGTTTTAATGGGGGGGTAAAGAGGGATACGCAGTATTTT
CASSFNGGVKRDTQYF
>NA|TRBJ2-3|TRBV9|TRBD2
TGTGCCAGCAGCGTGGATGACGGGAGGTGGACAGATACGCAGTATTTT
CASSVDDGRWTDTQYF
>NA|TRBJ2-2|TRBV5-6|TRBD2
TGTGCCAGCAGCAAGGGACTAGCGGGGGGGTATTCGAACACCGGGGAGCTGTTTTTT
CASSKGLAGGYSNTGELFF
>NA|TRBJ2-5|TRBV3-1/TRBV3-2|TRBD1
TGTGCCAGCAGTCGACAGGGGCAAGAGACCCAGTACTTC
CASSRQGQETQYF
>NA|TRBJ1-1|TRBV6-5|NA
TGTGCCAGCAGTTACGGCGGGATCGACACTGAAGCTTTCTTT
CASSYGGIDTEAFF